This is a list of T cell receptor beta chains from one sample in a study of human thymus T cells. Clones were sequenced by immunoSEQ multiplex PCR, and TCRdb holds only the in-frame ones, with some missing. This sample has approximately 46,000 clones, with more than 85% found just once. The source material was blood. All receptors derive from a girl under three years old with a congenital heart defect but otherwise immunologically healthy. The CDR3 runs from the conserved cysteine through the conserved F or W. Each record gives: clone size, J gene, V gene, D gene, CDR3 protein, CDR3 DNA. A D gene is named only where the DNA matches it firmly. Some rows have no size entry. The others give once, few or many, or a class for an expanded clone.

size: -; J: TRBJ1-5; V: TRBV6-1; D: -; CDR3: CASSPGLTNQPQHF; DNA: TGTGCCAGCAGCCCGGGACTAACAAATCAGCCCCAGCATTTT
size: -; J: TRBJ2-6; V: TRBV27; D: -; CDR3: CASSPRDRPGANVLTF; DNA: TGTGCCAGCAGTCCAAGAGACAGGCCCGGGGCCAACGTCCTGACTTTC
size: -; J: TRBJ2-3; V: TRBV30; D: TRBD2; CDR3: CAWSISAGGTDTQYF; DNA: TGTGCCTGGAGTATCTCGGCGGGGGGCACAGATACGCAGTATTTT
size: -; J: TRBJ2-3; V: TRBV29-1; D: TRBD2; CDR3: CSVEGSGESTDTQYF; DNA: TGCAGCGTTGAAGGTAGCGGGGAAAGCACAGATACGCAGTATTTT
size: -; J: TRBJ2-5; V: TRBV25-1; D: TRBD2; CDR3: CASSDPGGRETQYF; DNA: TGTGCCAGCAGTGACCCGGGAGGTAGGGAGACCCAGTACTTC
size: -; J: TRBJ2-1; V: TRBV29-1; D: TRBD2; CDR3: CSVSGLAGPYPYNEQFF; DNA: TGCAGCGTCTCGGGACTAGCGGGGCCTTACCCTTACAATGAGCAGTTCTTC
size: -; J: TRBJ2-5; V: TRBV29-1; D: TRBD1; CDR3: CSVEGPPPDRGAQETQYF; DNA: TGCAGCGTTGAAGGTCCCCCCCCGGACAGGGGGGCACAAGAGACCCAGTACTTC
size: -; J: TRBJ2-2; V: TRBV6-5; D: -; CDR3: CASSYWDTTNTGELFF; DNA: TGTGCCAGCAGTTACTGGGACACTACGAACACCGGGGAGCTGTTTTTT
size: -; J: TRBJ2-1; V: TRBV7-3; D: -; CDR3: CASSLRDPRKGSYINEQFF; DNA: TGTGCCAGCAGCTTAAGAGACCCTAGAAAGGGGAGTTACATCAATGAGCAGTTCTTC
size: -; J: TRBJ1-1; V: TRBV6-6; D: -; CDR3: CASSYSSYTEAFF; DNA: TGTGCCAGCAGTTACTCCTCCTACACTGAAGCTTTCTTT
size: -; J: TRBJ1-2; V: TRBV2; D: -; CDR3: CASSPGLGGYTF; DNA: TGTGCCAGCAGCCCCGGACTGGGCGGCTACACCTTC
size: -; J: TRBJ2-1; V: TRBV12-5; D: -; CDR3: CATDQGQFF; DNA: TGTGCGACTGACCAGGGGCAGTTCTTC
size: once; J: TRBJ2-3; V: TRBV19; D: -; CDR3: CASSDGGNEVTQYF; DNA: TGTGCCAGTAGTGACGGGGGCAATGAGGTTACGCAGTATTTT
size: -; J: TRBJ1-4; V: TRBV7-8; D: -; CDR3: CASSFRAFNEKLFF; DNA: TGTGCCAGCAGCTTCCGGGCCTTTAATGAAAAACTGTTTTTT
size: once; J: TRBJ2-4; V: TRBV30; D: TRBD1; CDR3: CAWSPADRNIQYF; DNA: TGTGCCTGGAGTCCGGCGGACAGGAACATTCAGTACTTC
size: -; J: TRBJ2-2; V: TRBV5-4; D: TRBD2; CDR3: CASSLVAGGAGELFF; DNA: TGTGCCAGCAGCTTGGTGGCGGGGGGGGCCGGGGAGCTGTTTTTT
size: -; J: TRBJ2-1; V: TRBV6-4; D: TRBD2; CDR3: CASSPRTSGSSYNEQFF; DNA: TGTGCCAGCAGTCCCCGGACTAGCGGGAGCTCCTACAATGAGCAGTTCTTC
size: -; J: TRBJ2-7; V: TRBV5-1; D: -; CDR3: CASSLSSLRNSYEQYF; DNA: TGCGCCAGCAGCTTGTCGTCCTTAAGAAACTCCTACGAGCAGTACTTC
size: -; J: TRBJ1-5; V: TRBV4-2; D: TRBD1; CDR3: CASSQEGTGNNQPQHF; DNA: TGTGCCAGCAGCCAAGAGGGGACAGGGAACAATCAGCCCCAGCATTTT
size: -; J: TRBJ2-7; V: TRBV2; D: TRBD2; CDR3: CASRSGTSGSYEQYF; DNA: TGTGCCAGCAGATCCGGGACTAGCGGGAGCTACGAGCAGTACTTC
size: -; J: TRBJ1-3; V: TRBV5-1; D: -; CDR3: CASSSLSPGAGNTIYF; DNA: TGCGCCAGCAGTTCCCTTTCGCCAGGGGCTGGAAACACCATATATTTT
size: -; J: TRBJ2-2; V: TRBV5-4; D: -; CDR3: CASSWGSTGELFF; DNA: TGTGCCAGCAGCTGGGGTAGCACCGGGGAGCTGTTTTTT
size: -; J: TRBJ2-5; V: TRBV28; D: TRBD2; CDR3: CASSSRLAGGPGTQYF; DNA: TGTGCCAGCAGTTCCCGGCTAGCGGGAGGGCCAGGGACCCAGTACTTC
size: -; J: TRBJ2-3; V: TRBV7-8; D: -; CDR3: CASSFSPGVSTQYF; DNA: TGTGCCAGCAGCTTCTCCCCGGGAGTTAGTACGCAGTATTTT
size: -; J: TRBJ1-3; V: TRBV18; D: -; CDR3: CASSPLGETNSGNTIYF; DNA: TGTGCCAGCTCACCCCTCGGGGAAACCAACTCTGGAAACACCATATATTTT
size: -; J: TRBJ1-5; V: TRBV5-1; D: -; CDR3: CASSPVGGLGQPQHF; DNA: TGCGCCAGCAGCCCTGTGGGCGGGTTGGGTCAGCCCCAGCATTTT
size: -; J: TRBJ2-7; V: TRBV5-1; D: TRBD2; CDR3: CASSLDGTSGKGYEQYF; DNA: TGCGCCAGCAGCTTGGACGGGACTAGCGGGAAAGGCTACGAGCAGTACTTC
size: -; J: TRBJ2-2; V: TRBV7-9; D: TRBD2; CDR3: CASSFLAANTGELFF; DNA: TGTGCCAGCAGCTTCCTAGCGGCGAACACCGGGGAGCTGTTTTTT
size: -; J: TRBJ1-5; V: TRBV5-6; D: -; CDR3: CASSFTGRPLQPQHF; DNA: TGTGCCAGCAGCTTTACCGGCCGCCCCCTTCAGCCCCAGCATTTT
size: -; J: TRBJ2-5; V: TRBV30; D: -; CDR3: CAWSVGQGRWETQYF; DNA: TGTGCCTGGAGTGTAGGGCAGGGTCGGTGGGAGACCCAGTACTTC
size: -; J: TRBJ1-1; V: TRBV28; D: -; CDR3: CAGSVKRIRGSWDTEAFF; DNA: TGTGCCGGCTCAGTCAAAAGGATCCGGGGATCCTGGGACACTGAAGCTTTCTTT
size: -; J: TRBJ1-2; V: TRBV12-1; D: -; CDR3: CASSAWDRGRNGYTF; DNA: TGTGCCAGCAGCGCCTGGGACAGGGGGCGGAATGGCTACACCTTC
size: -; J: TRBJ2-4; V: TRBV27; D: -; CDR3: CASSLSGPGAYIQYF; DNA: TGTGCCAGCAGTTTATCAGGGCCTGGGGCTTACATTCAGTACTTC
size: -; J: TRBJ2-2; V: TRBV5-1; D: -; CDR3: CASSLLVNTGELFF; DNA: TGCGCCAGCAGCTTACTAGTTAATACCGGGGAGCTGTTTTTT
size: -; J: TRBJ2-7; V: TRBV19; D: TRBD1; CDR3: CASSPRTGLSEQYF; DNA: TGTGCCAGTAGTCCCAGGACAGGGCTATCCGAGCAGTACTTC